What follows are 10 T cell receptor beta chains derived from one specimen sequenced in a study of T cell clones after liver transplantation. TCRdb's copy holds only in-frame clones and misses some; the assay was immunoSEQ multiplex PCR. The table has about 80,000 clones, roughly 80% seen once. Source: CD4+ T cells from blood, taken about 46 months after liver transplant. Receptors originate from a human patient who received a liver transplant. The T cells may partly be graft donor cells.

The chain links TRBV2 to TRBJ2-1, with 8 nucleotides matching TRBD1. Germline values: CDR1 SNHLY, CDR2 FYNNEI. V trimming: 4 bases; J trimming: 9 bases; junction bases outside the gene matches: 2. The CDR3 has 12 residues. In DNA form, the CDR3 reads TGTGCCAGCAGTGTTACAGGGGGTGAGCAGTTCTTC. This translates into CASSVTGGEQFF.

V usage is TRBV9 and J usage is TRBJ2-3, with 12 positions matching TRBD2. Trimming removed 3 bases from V and 7 bases from J; junction bases left unmatched: 12. CDR1 and CDR2 from the germline V gene are SGDLS and YYNGEE. The CDR3 has 17 residues. The CDR3 region is CASSAPGTSGLSHTQYF. The CDR3 nucleotides are TGTGCCAGCAGCGCCCCAGGGACTAGCGGGCTTTCACATACGCAGTATTTT.

This chain connects TRBV27 to TRBJ2-7; D may be TRBD2 (7 bases). This CDR3 spans 15 amino acids. Germline V gene lookup returns CDR1 MNHEY and CDR2 SMNVEV (reference sequence). With 3 bases removed from V and 0 bases from J, the gap between germline ends came to 12 bases. CDR3 loop: CASSFRGRASYEQYF. The CDR3 DNA is TGTGCCAGCAGTTTTAGGGGGAGGGCCTCCTACGAGCAGTACTTC.

The gene calls are TRBV4-1 and TRBJ2-7, with D hard to call. CDR1 is MGHRA and CDR2 is YSYEKL in the germline V gene. CDR3 length equals 16 residues. Between the trimmed V and J ends, which lost 2 bases and 2 bases, there was a span of 16 bases. Here the CDR3 DNA reads TGCGCCAGCAGCCAACGGCCTTTGAGATCGACCTACGAGCAGTACTTC. It is translated as CASSQRPLRSTYEQYF.

This rearrangement joins TRBV27 to TRBJ1-5, with D hard to call. Germline V CDR1 and CDR2: MNHEY, SMNVEV (reference sequence). The length of the CDR3 is 12 residues. With 2 bases removed from V and 7 bases from J, the gap between germline ends came to 6 bases. The CDR3: CASSLIGQPQHF. CDR3 DNA sequence: TGTGCCAGCAGTTTAATAGGACAGCCCCAGCATTTT.

V and J are TRBV7-8 and TRBJ2-1; 12 bases are a match to TRBD2. CDR1 SGHVS and CDR2 FQNEAQ come from the germline V gene. V dropped 4 bases and J dropped 9; count of bases not matched to a gene: 13. The CDR3 loop spans 17 amino acids. Here the CDR3 DNA reads TGTGCCAGCAGCTCGGACCCCCTAGCGGGAGGGCAGAGTGAGCAGTTCTTC. This sequence encodes CASSSDPLAGGQSEQFF. Together with reference TRBV7-8 and TRBJ2-1, the CDR3 gives the full variable domain: GAGVSQSPRYKVAKRGQDVALRCDPISGHVSLFWYQQALGQGPEFLTYFQNEAQLDKSGLPSDRFFAERPEGSVSTLKIQRTQQEDSAVYLCASSSDPLAGGQSEQFFGPGTRLTVL.

Only one count was recorded for this clone. The chain combines TRBV7-9 with TRBJ1-4; tentative D call: TRBD1 (5 bases). CDR3 size: 16 residues. Trimming stripped 1 base from V and 0 bases from J, with 9 bases between. Germline values: CDR1 SEHNR, CDR2 FQNEAQ (reference sequence). CDR3 bases: TGTGCCAGCAGCTTAGATCTGGGGCCAACTAATGAAAAACTGTTTTTT. Its protein is CASSLDLGPTNEKLFF. The full variable domain, in which reference TRBV7-9 and TRBJ1-4 provide the parts outside the CDR3, is DTGVSQNPRHKITKRGQNVTFRCDPISEHNRLYWYRQTLGQGPEFLTYFQNEAQLEKSRLLSDRFSAERPKGSFSTLEIQRTEQGDSAMYLCASSLDLGPTNEKLFFGSGTQLSVL.

This clone appeared a single time. The chain employs TRBV4-3 and TRBJ2-3; tentatively, D is TRBD2 (6 bases). The CDR3 consists of 15 residues. Trimming pared 1 base from V and 6 bases from J, leaving 14 bases between. Germline V CDR1 and CDR2: LGHNA, YSLEER. The CDR3 reads CASSQGLEVADTQYF. The CDR3 nucleotides read TGCGCCAGCAGCCAAGGACTAGAGGTTGCGGATACGCAGTATTTT.

The chain joins TRBV28 to TRBJ2-6; TRBD2 might be the D (7 bases). CDR3 length: 17 amino acids. V lost 11 bases, J lost 0 bases, and 20 bases lay in between. Germline assignment: CDR1 MDHEN and CDR2 SYDVKM. The CDR3 spells CALGGGSHLSGANVLTF. CDR3 nucleotide sequence: TGTGCCCTGGGGGGGGGCAGCCACCTCTCTGGGGCCAACGTCCTGACTTTC.

CDR3 protein: CASSRTGTYEKLFF. The CDR3 bases are TGTGCCAGCAGCCGGACAGGGACTTATGAAAAACTGTTTTTT. This sequence joins TRBV11-2 and TRBJ1-4, with 8 bases fitting TRBD1. Per the germline V gene, CDR1 is SGHAT and CDR2 is FQNNGV. This CDR3 contains 14 residues. V trimming: 5 bases; J trimming: 6 bases; junction bases outside the gene matches: 5.